This is a list of T cell receptor beta chains from one sample in a study of T cells in Graves' hyperthyroidism and ophthalmopathy. TCRdb re-called the multiplex PCR reads through MiXCR, storing one row per CDR3 protein. The repertoire holds about 210,000 distinct CDR3 sequences, roughly 17% seen once, with around 50% in the top ten. Sequencing used blood. The receptors originated from a man aged 50 or older with Graves' hyperthyroidism. Both conserved end residues are part of each CDR3. The D gene is left open where the match is weak. Not every row has a clone size; where given, it reads once, few, many or a size class.

d_call	j_call	v_call	clone_size	cdr3_nt	cdr3_aa
NA	TRBJ2-7	TRBV6-1	many	TGTGCCAGCTCAAGGGGGAGCTACGAGCAGTACTTC	CASSRGSYEQYF
TRBD2	TRBJ2-3	TRBV27	NA	TGTGCCTGCGGCGGGAGGCGCACAGATACGCAGTATTTT	CACGGRRTDTQYF
NA	TRBJ2-3	TRBV7-3	few	TGTGCCAGCAGCTTCATAGCGGCAGATACGCAGTATTTT	CASSFIAADTQYF
TRBD1	TRBJ1-3	TRBV6-1	few	TGTGCCAGCGGGACAGGCTCTGGAAACACCATATATTTT	CASGTGSGNTIYF
NA	TRBJ2-7	TRBV7-9	many	TGTGCCAGCAGCAGAGGAGGGGACGGGGCCCCCTACGAGCAGTACTTC	CASSRGGDGAPYEQYF
NA	TRBJ2-6	TRBV19	few	TGTGCCAGTAGTATTTTGGGGGGCGTTACGTCTGGGGCCAACGTCCTGACTTTC	CASSILGGVTSGANVLTF
NA	TRBJ1-5	TRBV20-1	many	TGCAGTGCTAGAGAGACAGGACCCAATCAGCCCCAGCATTTT	CSARETGPNQPQHF
NA	TRBJ1-2	TRBV5-1	NA	TGCGCCAGCAGGGCTAACTATGGCTACACCTTC	CASRANYGYTF
TRBD1	TRBJ2-4	TRBV4-1	NA	TGCGCCAGCAGTCCCTACGGAGAACAGGGGATGATAAACATTCAGTACTTC	CASSPYGEQGMINIQYF
TRBD2	TRBJ2-1	TRBV28	NA	TGTGCCAGTTCTCACCGGACTAGCGGGAGCCTGAGTACCTACAATGAGCAGTTCTTC	CASSHRTSGSLSTYNEQFF